The 19 T cell receptor beta chains below all came from one sample that was sequenced in a study of blood T cell repertoires in COVID-19. Sequenced by immunoSEQ multiplex PCR; TCRdb stores in-frame clones only, minus some. The sample has 350,000 or so clones; about 90% are singletons. Material: peripheral blood. The receptor source for this set is a woman aged 25-40 years with COVID-19, enrolled during active disease.

The rearrangement uses TRBV6-1 and TRBJ2-7; D not resolved. Deletions cut 4 bases from V and 1 base from J, with 8 bases between. The CDR3 runs to 13 residues. The germline gives CDR1 MNHNS, CDR2 SASEGT. CDR3 residues: CASSAAVSYEQYF. The CDR3 region has the DNA TGTGCCAGCAGTGCAGCCGTTTCCTACGAGCAGTACTTC.

The chain links TRBV6-5 to TRBJ2-6; no firm D call. This CDR3 region has 15 residues. V lost 6 bases and J 0 bases, leaving 9 bases between the germline ends. Germline V lookup: CDR1 MNHEY, CDR2 SVGAGI. In nucleotides, the CDR3 is TGTGCCAGCAGACCCCCGAGCTCTGGGGCCAACGTCCTGACTTTC. This encodes CASRPPSSGANVLTF.

The V call is TRBV18, the J call TRBJ2-1; 7 nucleotides agree with TRBD1. J was trimmed by 6 bases and V by 3 bases; bases with no gene match: 5. In germline, CDR1 is KGHSH, CDR2 LQKENI. The CDR3 covers 14 residues. The CDR3 nucleotides read TGTGCCAGCTCACCTCTCCGGGACAGCAATGAGCAGTTCTTC. This codes for CASSPLRDSNEQFF.

The chain uses TRBV2 and TRBJ1-2; 7 bases agree with TRBD1. V shed 6 bases and J 4 bases; nucleotides not matched to a gene: 11. Germline V gene data show CDR1 as SNHLY and CDR2 as FYNNEI. The length of the CDR3 is 15 residues. CDR3 in DNA: TGTGCCAGCAGGATAGCACAGGGGACCCCCTATGGCTACACCTTC. It is translated as CASRIAQGTPYGYTF.

This chain connects TRBV4-1 to TRBJ2-7, with 10 positions matching TRBD1. Germline V gives CDR1 MGHRA, CDR2 YSYEKL. V shed 3 bases and J 5 bases; nucleotides not matched to a gene: 13. CDR3 length equals 17 residues. CDR3 nucleotides: TGCGCCAGCAGCCACGATTCCACCGTAGGGACAGGGGACGAGCAGTACTTC. Protein product: CASSHDSTVGTGDEQYF.

The chain couples TRBV6-6 to TRBJ2-7; D is possibly TRBD2 (6 bases). The CDR3 is 12 amino acids. In germline, CDR1 is MNHNY, CDR2 SVGAGI (reference sequence). Trimming pared 10 bases from V and 6 bases from J, leaving 16 bases between. In nucleotides, the CDR3 is TGTGCCACGACGACTAGTAGGGGCGAGCAGTACTTC. This encodes CATTTSRGEQYF.

The gene calls are TRBV5-6 and TRBJ2-4, with D perhaps TRBD1 (5 bases). The germline V and J ends were trimmed by 0 bases and 0 bases, with 10 bases remaining between them. Per germline, CDR1 SGHDT and CDR2 YYEEEE. CDR3 length equals 16 residues. The chain's CDR3 is CASSLVRTLAKNIQYF. CDR3 bases: TGTGCCAGCAGCTTGGTACGGACACTAGCCAAAAACATTCAGTACTTC. The variable domain in full, with the rest retrieved from reference TRBV5-6 and TRBJ2-4, is DAGVTQSPTHLIKTRGQQVTLRCSPKSGHDTVSWYQQALGQGPQFIFQYYEEEERQRGNFPDRFSGHQFPNYSSELNVNALLLGDSALYLCASSLVRTLAKNIQYFGAGTRLSVL.

This rearrangement joins TRBV30 to TRBJ2-7; 11 bases are a match to TRBD2. The CDR3 spans 14 residues. The V gene end was trimmed by 2 bases and the J gene end by 2 bases; junction bases not matched to a gene: 2. Germline CDR1 is GTSNPN and CDR2 is SVGIG (reference sequence). In nucleotides, the CDR3 is TGTGCCTGGAGTCTTAGCGGGAGGGCCTACGAGCAGTACTTC. It specifies CAWSLSGRAYEQYF. The whole variable domain, remainder taken from reference TRBV30 and TRBJ2-7, is SQTIHQWPATLVQPVGSPLSLECTVEGTSNPNLYWYRQAAGRGLQLLFYSVGIGQISSEVPQNLSASRPQDRQFILSSKKLLLSDSGFYLCAWSLSGRAYEQYFGPGTRLTVT.

This clone was seen only once. The J gene is TRBJ2-5, the V gene TRBV6-5, with TRBD1 identical over 11 bases. This CDR3 has 16 residues. The germline V gene has CDR1 MNHEY and CDR2 SVGAGI. After removal of 2 bases from V and 5 bases from J, the junction contained 7 bases not matched to a gene. The DNA for the CDR3 is TGTGCCAGCAGTTACACCGGGACAGGGGGGAGCGAGACCCAGTACTTC. Encoded protein: CASSYTGTGGSETQYF.

This chain joins TRBV9 and TRBJ2-5; 9 nucleotides agree with TRBD1. The CDR3 has 17 amino acids. Germline CDR1 SGDLS, CDR2 YYNGEE. J gave up 3 bases and V 0 bases, and 9 bases lay outside the gene matches. The CDR3 bases are TGTGCCAGCAGCGTAGGTAGGGACAGGGTTGGAGAAGAGACCCAGTACTTC. Protein sequence: CASSVGRDRVGEETQYF.

J is TRBJ2-7 and V is TRBV5-5; D is possibly TRBD1 (7 bases). Deletions cut 0 bases from V and 7 bases from J, with 11 bases between. Germline-derived CDR1 and CDR2 are SGHKS and YYEKEE (reference sequence). The CDR3 sequence is 13 residues long. The CDR3 DNA is TGTGCCAGCAGCTTGGCAGGGGGGATGGAGCAGTACTTC. Translated: CASSLAGGMEQYF.

The CDR3 loop is CAISGTGGCHQPQHF. CDR3 coding DNA: TGCGCCATATCCGGGACAGGGGGCTGCCATCAGCCCCAGCATTTT. This chain connects TRBV10-1 to TRBJ1-5, with 12 nucleotides matching TRBD1. Germline lookup yields CDR1 WNHNN and CDR2 SYGVQD (reference sequence). The CDR3 extends over 15 amino acids. V was clipped by 10 bases and J by 5 bases; unmatched bases: 9.

This clone was observed a handful of times. The rearrangement joins TRBV4-1 to TRBJ2-7; a weak D match, TRBD2 (5 bases). The V gene's germline CDR1 is MGHRA and CDR2 YSYEKL. The CDR3 loop spans 14 amino acids. The V end was cut by 3 bases, the J end by 2 bases, with 11 bases between. Here the CDR3 DNA reads TGCGCCAGCAGCCAGGGAAGGAGGCCCTACGAGCAGTACTTC. Protein: CASSQGRRPYEQYF.

Points on this clone: The same CDR3 can be traced to other DNA sequences in this sample. The chain combines TRBV27 with TRBJ2-7, with D tentatively TRBD1 (6 bases). Between the trimmed V and J ends, which lost 5 bases and 1 base, there was a span of 9 bases. The CDR3 covers 13 residues. Germline V gives CDR1 MNHEY, CDR2 SMNVEV (reference sequence). The CDR3: CASSPRGSYEQYF. CDR3 coding DNA: TGTGCCAGCAGTCCCAGGGGTTCCTACGAGCAGTACTTC.

V and J are TRBV4-1 and TRBJ2-7, with 11 bases matching TRBD2. Germline-derived CDR1 and CDR2 are MGHRA and YSYEKL. J was trimmed by 3 bases and V by 6 bases; bases with no gene match: 4. CDR3 length: 14 amino acids. The CDR3 here is CASSLGTSGYEQYF. CDR3 nucleotide sequence: TGCGCCAGCAGTCTCGGGACTAGCGGCTACGAGCAGTACTTC.

The chain couples TRBV6-1 to TRBJ1-2; 7 nucleotides agree with TRBD1. CDR3 size: 18 residues. Trimming took 3 bases from V and 0 from J; bases not matched to a gene: 13. Germline V lookup: CDR1 MNHNS, CDR2 SASEGT. This CDR3 is CASSEITGAIGANYGYTF. In DNA, the CDR3 is TGTGCCAGCAGTGAGATCACAGGGGCCATCGGAGCTAACTATGGCTACACCTTC.

The rearrangement links TRBV24-1 to TRBJ2-1; 14 positions agree with TRBD2. Losses at the gene ends were 2 bases for V and 3 bases for J; bases not matched to a gene: 11. The germline V gene encodes CDR1 KGHDR and CDR2 SFDVKD. The CDR3 sequence is 20 residues long. The CDR3 DNA sequence: TGTGCCACCAGTGATTCCGACAGGGGCGGGACTAGCGGGAGCTACAATGAGCAGTTCTTC. It encodes CATSDSDRGGTSGSYNEQFF.

The J gene is TRBJ2-7, the V gene TRBV5-3; 9 bases match TRBD2. TRBV5-3 is an ORF; its function is uncertain. The CDR3 runs to 16 residues. J was trimmed by 3 bases and V by 3 bases; bases with no gene match: 10. The CDR3 DNA reads as TGTGCCAGAAGCTCGGGGGGCGGGAGGGCCGGCTACGAGCAGTACTTC. This translates into CARSSGGGRAGYEQYF.

The chain joins TRBV3-1 (or the pseudogene TRBV3-2) to TRBJ2-3; D ambiguous. Trimming removed 4 bases from V and 4 bases from J, with 6 bases in between. The CDR3 runs to 12 residues. The germline gives CDR1 LGHDT, CDR2 YNNKEL (reference sequence). DNA for the CDR3: TGTGCCAGCAGCCCCTCTGCAGATACGCAGTATTTT. Its translation is CASSPSADTQYF.